This T cell receptor beta chain was captured by sequencing in a study of T cell repertoires in cytomegalovirus infection. Study-wide context: Evidence of both CMV infection and a matching HLA type came from public TCR beta signatures.

For this clonotype: Its specificity is unknown.

Regarding the study as a whole: Dominant in the ex vivo response were TCR beta clonotypes restricted by HLA-C and specific for CMV. Carriers of CMV plus the relevant HLA were identified by cumulative public TCR beta family frequency.

Germline CDR1 and CDR2: MGHRA and YSYEKL. V was pared by 5 bases and J by 5 bases, with 7 bases of the junction left unmatched. The CDR3 consists of 14 residues. TCRdb re-called the reads through MiXCR, storing one row per CDR3 protein. The sample has approximately 140,000 distinct CDR3 sequences; more than 20% are singletons. The specimen was PBMCs, sequenced either directly or after in vitro stimulation (not recorded which). This rearrangement joins TRBV4-1 to TRBJ1-1; 8 positions agree with TRBD1. This TCR was sampled from a human donor in good health (CMV status not recorded). Some clones in this sample may be carry-over from other donors' samples. CDR3 nucleotide sequence: TGCGCCAGCAGCGCTACAGGGGGGGGTACTGAAGCTTTCTTT. This gives the protein CASSATGGGTEAFF.